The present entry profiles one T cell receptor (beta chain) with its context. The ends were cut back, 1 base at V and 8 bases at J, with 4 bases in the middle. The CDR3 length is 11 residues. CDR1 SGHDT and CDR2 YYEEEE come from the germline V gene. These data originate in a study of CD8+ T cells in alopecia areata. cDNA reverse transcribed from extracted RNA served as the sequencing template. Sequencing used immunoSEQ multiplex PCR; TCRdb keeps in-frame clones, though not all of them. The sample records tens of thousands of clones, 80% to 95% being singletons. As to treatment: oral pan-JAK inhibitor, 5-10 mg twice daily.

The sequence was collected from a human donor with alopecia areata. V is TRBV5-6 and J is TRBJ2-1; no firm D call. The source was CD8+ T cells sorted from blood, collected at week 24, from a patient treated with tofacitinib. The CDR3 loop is CASSLNDEQFF. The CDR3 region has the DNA TGTGCCAGCAGCTTGAACGATGAGCAGTTCTTC.